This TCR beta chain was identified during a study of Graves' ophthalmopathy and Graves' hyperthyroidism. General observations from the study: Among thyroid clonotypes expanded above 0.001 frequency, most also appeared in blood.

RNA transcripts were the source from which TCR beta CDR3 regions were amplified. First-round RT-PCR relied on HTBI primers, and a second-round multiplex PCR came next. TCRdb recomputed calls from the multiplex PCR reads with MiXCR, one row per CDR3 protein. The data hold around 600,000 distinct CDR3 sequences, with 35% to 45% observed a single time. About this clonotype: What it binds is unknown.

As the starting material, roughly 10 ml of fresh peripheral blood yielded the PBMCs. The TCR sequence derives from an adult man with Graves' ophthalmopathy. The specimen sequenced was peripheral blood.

The CDR3 protein is CASSRSVEGVKFF. In DNA, the CDR3 is TGTGCCAGCAGCCGTTCCGTAGAGGGAGTGAAGTTCTTC. The rearrangement links TRBV4-2 to TRBJ2-1, with D possibly TRBD2 on 5 matching bases. Trimming stripped 4 bases from V and 14 bases from J, with 18 bases between. CDR3 size: 13 residues. Germline CDR1 LGHNA, CDR2 YNFKEQ.